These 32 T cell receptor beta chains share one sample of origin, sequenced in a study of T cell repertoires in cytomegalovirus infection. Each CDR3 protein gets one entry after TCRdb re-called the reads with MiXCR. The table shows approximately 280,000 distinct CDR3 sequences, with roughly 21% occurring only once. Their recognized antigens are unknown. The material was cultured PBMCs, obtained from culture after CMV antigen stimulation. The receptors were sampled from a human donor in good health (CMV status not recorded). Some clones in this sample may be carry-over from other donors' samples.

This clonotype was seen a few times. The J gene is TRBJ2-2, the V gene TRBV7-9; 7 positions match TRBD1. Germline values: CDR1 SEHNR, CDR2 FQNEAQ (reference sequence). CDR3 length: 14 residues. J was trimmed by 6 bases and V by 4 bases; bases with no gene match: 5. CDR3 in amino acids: CASSSTGLAGELFF. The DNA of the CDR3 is TGTGCCAGCAGCTCGACAGGGCTCGCCGGGGAGCTGTTTTTT.

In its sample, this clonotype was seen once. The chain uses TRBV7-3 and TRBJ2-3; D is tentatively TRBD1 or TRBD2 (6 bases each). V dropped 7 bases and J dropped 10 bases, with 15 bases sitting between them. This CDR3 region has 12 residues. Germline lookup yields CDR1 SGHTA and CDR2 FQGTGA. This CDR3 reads CASTTNRGPQYF. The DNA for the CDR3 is TGTGCCAGCACCACAAATCGGGGGCCGCAGTATTTT. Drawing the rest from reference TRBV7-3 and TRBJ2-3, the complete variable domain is GAGVSQTPSNKVTEKGKYVELRCDPISGHTALYWYRQSLGQGPEFLIYFQGTGAADDSGLPNDRFFAVRPEGSVSTLKIQRTERGDSAVYLCASTTNRGPQYFGPGTRLTVL.

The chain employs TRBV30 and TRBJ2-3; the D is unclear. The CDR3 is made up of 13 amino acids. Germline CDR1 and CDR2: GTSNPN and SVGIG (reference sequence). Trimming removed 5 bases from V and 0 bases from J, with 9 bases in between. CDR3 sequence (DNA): TGTGCCTGGGACGGTACTAGCACAGATACGCAGTATTTT. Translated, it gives CAWDGTSTDTQYF.

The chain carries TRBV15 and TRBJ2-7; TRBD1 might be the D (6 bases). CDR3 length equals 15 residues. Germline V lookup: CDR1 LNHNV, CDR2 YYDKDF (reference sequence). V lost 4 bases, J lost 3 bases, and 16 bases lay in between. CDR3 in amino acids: CATSILDRQVYEQYF. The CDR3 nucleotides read TGTGCCACCAGCATATTGGACAGACAAGTCTACGAGCAGTACTTC.

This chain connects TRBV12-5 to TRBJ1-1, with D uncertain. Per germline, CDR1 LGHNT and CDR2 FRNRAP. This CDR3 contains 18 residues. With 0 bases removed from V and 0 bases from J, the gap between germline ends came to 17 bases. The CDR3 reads CASGLVTEILLMNTEAFF. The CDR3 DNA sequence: TGTGCTAGTGGTTTGGTGACGGAGATTCTACTCATGAACACTGAAGCTTTCTTT.

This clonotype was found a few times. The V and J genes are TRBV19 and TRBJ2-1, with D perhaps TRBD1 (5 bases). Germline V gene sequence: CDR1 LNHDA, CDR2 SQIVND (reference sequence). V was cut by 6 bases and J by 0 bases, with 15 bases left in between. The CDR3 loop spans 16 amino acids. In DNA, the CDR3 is TGTGCCAGTAGGACCACAGGAGATCACTCCTACAATGAGCAGTTCTTC. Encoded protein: CASRTTGDHSYNEQFF.

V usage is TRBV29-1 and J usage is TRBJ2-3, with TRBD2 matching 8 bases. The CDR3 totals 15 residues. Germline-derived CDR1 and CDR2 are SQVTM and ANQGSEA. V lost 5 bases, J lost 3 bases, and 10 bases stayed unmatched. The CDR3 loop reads CSVSGRGGVTDTQYF. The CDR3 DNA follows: TGCAGCGTTTCTGGTCGGGGGGGAGTAACAGATACGCAGTATTTT.

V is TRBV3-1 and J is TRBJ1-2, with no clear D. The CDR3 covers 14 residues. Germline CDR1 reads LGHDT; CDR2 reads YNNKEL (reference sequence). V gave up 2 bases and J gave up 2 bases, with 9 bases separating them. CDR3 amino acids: CASSQYTGNYGYTF. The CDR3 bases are TGTGCCAGCAGCCAATACACCGGGAACTATGGCTACACCTTC.

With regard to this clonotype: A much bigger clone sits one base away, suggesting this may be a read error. CDR3 sequence: CASRTAGWGLSYEQYF. The CDR3 region has the DNA TGTGCCAGCAGAACCGCGGGATGGGGGCTCTCCTACGAGCAGTACTTC. The rearrangement joins TRBV7-2 to TRBJ2-7, with D perhaps being TRBD1 or TRBD2 (6 bases each). Deletions cut 6 bases from V and 0 bases from J, with 18 bases between. CDR3 length: 16 residues. Germline V CDR1 and CDR2: SGHTA, FQGNSA.

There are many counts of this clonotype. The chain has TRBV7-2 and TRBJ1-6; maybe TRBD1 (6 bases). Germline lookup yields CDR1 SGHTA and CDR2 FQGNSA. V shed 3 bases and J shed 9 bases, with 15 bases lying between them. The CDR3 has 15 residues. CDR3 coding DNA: TGTGCCAGCAGCTTCCCCCTACAGGGAGGTTCACCCCTCCACTTT. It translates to CASSFPLQGGSPLHF.

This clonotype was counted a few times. CDR3 nucleotides: TGTGCCAGCAGCTTGGAGGGACTTAGATCCACTGAAGCTTTCTTT. This translates into CASSLEGLRSTEAFF. This chain uses TRBV5-4 with TRBJ1-1, with a possible D match to TRBD1 (5 bases). CDR3 size: 15 residues. CDR1 is SGHNT and CDR2 is YYREEE in the germline V gene (reference sequence). The ends were cut back, 0 bases at V and 4 bases at J, with 13 bases in the middle.

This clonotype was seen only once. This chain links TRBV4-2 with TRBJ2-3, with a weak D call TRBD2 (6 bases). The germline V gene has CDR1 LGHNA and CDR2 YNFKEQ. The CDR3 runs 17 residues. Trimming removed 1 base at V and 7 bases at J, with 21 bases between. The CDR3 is CASSQVTSGRAGYTQYF. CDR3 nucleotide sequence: TGTGCCAGCAGCCAAGTAACATCGGGACGTGCGGGGTATACGCAGTATTTT.

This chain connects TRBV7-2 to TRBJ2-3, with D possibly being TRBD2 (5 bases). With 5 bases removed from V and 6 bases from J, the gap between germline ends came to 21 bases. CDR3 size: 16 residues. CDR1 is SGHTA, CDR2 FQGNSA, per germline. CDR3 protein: CASSRGMVEMGDTQYF. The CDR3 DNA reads TGTGCCAGCAGCCGAGGGATGGTGGAGATGGGGGATACGCAGTATTTT.

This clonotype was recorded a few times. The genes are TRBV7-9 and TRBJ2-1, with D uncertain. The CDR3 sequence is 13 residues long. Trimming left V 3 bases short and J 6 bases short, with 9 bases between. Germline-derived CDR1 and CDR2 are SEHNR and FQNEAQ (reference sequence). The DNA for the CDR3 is TGTGCCAGCAGCTTTGGGGTTGGCAATGAGCAGTTCTTC. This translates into CASSFGVGNEQFF.

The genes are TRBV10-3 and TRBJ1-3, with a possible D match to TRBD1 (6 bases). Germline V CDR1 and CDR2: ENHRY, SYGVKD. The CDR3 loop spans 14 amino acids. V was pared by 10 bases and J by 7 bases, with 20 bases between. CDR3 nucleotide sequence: TGTGCCACCGGACCGGGACACTCGGGCAACACCATATATTTT. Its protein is CATGPGHSGNTIYF.

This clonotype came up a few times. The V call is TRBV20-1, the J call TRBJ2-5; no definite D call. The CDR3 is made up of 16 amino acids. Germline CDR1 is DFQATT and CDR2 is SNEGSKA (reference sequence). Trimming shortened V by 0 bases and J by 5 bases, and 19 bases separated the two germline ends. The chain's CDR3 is CSARDLGSSAEETQYF. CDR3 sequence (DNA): TGCAGTGCTAGAGATCTAGGAAGCAGCGCGGAGGAGACCCAGTACTTC.

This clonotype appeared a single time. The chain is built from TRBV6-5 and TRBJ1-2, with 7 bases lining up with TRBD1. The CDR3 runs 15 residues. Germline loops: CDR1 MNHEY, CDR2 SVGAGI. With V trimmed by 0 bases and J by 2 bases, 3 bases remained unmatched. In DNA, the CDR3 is TGTGCCAGCAGTTACTCGGGGACAGAAAACTATGGCTACACCTTC. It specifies CASSYSGTENYGYTF.

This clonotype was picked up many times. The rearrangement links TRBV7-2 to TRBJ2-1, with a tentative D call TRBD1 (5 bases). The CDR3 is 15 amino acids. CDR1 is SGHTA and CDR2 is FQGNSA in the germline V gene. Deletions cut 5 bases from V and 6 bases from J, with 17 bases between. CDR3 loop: CASSLRQRWGNEQFF. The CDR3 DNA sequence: TGTGCCAGCAGCCTCCGACAGCGTTGGGGCAATGAGCAGTTCTTC.

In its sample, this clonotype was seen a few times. This chain's CDR3 is CASSSGQVGMYTEAFF. CDR3 DNA: TGTGCCAGCAGTTCAGGACAGGTCGGTATGTACACTGAAGCTTTCTTT. The rearrangement links TRBV6-1 to TRBJ1-1, with 7 bases lining up with TRBD1. The CDR3 runs to 16 residues. Trimming took 5 bases from V and 3 from J; bases not matched to a gene: 12. Germline V gene data show CDR1 as MNHNS and CDR2 as SASEGT.

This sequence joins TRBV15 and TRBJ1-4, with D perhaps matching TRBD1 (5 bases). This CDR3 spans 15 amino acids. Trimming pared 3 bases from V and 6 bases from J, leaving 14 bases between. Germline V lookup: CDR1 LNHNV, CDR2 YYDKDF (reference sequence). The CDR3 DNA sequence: TGTGCCACCAGCAGGTTACCGGGACTCTATGAAAAACTGTTTTTT. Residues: CATSRLPGLYEKLFF. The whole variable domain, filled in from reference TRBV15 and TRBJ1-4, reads DAMVIQNPRYQVTQFGKPVTLSCSQTLNHNVMYWYQQKSSQAPKLLFHYYDKDFNNEADTPDNFQSRRPNTSFCFLDIRSPGLGDTAMYLCATSRLPGLYEKLFFGSGTQLSVL.

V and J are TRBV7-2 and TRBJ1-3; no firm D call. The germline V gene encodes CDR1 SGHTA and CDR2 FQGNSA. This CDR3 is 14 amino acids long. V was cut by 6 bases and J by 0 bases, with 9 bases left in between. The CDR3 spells CASRPVGSGNTIYF. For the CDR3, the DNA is TGTGCCAGCAGACCCGTAGGCTCTGGAAACACCATATATTTT.

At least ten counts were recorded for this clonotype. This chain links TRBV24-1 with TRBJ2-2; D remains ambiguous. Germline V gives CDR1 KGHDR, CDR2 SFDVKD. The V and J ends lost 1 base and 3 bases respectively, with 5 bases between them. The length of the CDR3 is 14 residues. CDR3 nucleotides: TGTGCCACCAGTGATTTAGCTGACACCGGGGAGCTGTTTTTT. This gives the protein CATSDLADTGELFF.

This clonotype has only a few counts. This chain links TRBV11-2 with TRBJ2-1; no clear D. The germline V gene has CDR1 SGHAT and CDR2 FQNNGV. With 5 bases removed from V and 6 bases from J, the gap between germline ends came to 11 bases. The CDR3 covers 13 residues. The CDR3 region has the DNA TGTGCCAGCAGCATAGCTTGGGGCAATGAGCAGTTCTTC. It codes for CASSIAWGNEQFF.

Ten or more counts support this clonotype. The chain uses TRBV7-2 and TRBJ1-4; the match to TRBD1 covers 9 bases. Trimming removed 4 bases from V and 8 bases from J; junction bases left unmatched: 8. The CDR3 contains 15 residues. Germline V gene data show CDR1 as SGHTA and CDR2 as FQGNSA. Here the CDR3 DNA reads TGTGCCAGCAGCTATTGGACAGGGGCTAGAGAAAAACTGTTTTTT. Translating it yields CASSYWTGAREKLFF.

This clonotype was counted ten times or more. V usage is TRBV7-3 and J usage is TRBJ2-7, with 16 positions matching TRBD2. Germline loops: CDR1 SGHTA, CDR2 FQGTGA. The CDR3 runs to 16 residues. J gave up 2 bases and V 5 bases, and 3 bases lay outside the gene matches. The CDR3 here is CASSPGTSGRAYEQYF. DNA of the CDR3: TGTGCCAGCAGCCCCGGGACTAGCGGGAGGGCCTACGAGCAGTACTTC.

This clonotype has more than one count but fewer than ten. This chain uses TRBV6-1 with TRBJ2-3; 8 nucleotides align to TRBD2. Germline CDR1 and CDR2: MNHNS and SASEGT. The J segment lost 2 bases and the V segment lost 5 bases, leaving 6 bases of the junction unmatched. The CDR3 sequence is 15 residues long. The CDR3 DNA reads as TGTGCCAGCAGTTACGGGGGGGCTCTCACAGATACGCAGTATTTT. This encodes CASSYGGALTDTQYF.

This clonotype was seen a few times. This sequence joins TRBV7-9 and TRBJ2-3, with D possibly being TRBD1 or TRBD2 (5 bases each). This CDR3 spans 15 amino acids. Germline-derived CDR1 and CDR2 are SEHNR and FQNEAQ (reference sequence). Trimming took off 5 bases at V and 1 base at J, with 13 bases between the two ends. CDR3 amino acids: CASSPSRDGTDTQYF. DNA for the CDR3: TGTGCCAGCAGCCCCTCGAGGGACGGCACAGATACGCAGTATTTT.

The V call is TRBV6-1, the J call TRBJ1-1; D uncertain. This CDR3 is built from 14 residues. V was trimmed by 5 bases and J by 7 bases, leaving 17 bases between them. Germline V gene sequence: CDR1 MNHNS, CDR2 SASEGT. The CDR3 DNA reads TGTGCCAGCAGTACCAGCCCCGGAGGAGGTGAAGCTTTCTTT. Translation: CASSTSPGGGEAFF.

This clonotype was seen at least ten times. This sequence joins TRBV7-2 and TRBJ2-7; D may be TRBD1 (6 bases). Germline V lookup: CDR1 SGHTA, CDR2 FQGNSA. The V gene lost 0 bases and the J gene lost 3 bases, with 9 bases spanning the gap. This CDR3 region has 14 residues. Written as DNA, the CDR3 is TGTGCCAGCAGCTTAGCCCAGGACAGCTACGAGCAGTACTTC. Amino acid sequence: CASSLAQDSYEQYF.

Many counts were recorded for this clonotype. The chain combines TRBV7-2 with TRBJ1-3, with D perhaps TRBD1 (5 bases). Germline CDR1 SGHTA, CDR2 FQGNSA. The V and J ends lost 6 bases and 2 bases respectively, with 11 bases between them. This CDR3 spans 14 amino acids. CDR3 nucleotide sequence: TGTGCCAGCAGTTTGGGGGGAGCTGGAAACACCATATATTTT. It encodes CASSLGGAGNTIYF.

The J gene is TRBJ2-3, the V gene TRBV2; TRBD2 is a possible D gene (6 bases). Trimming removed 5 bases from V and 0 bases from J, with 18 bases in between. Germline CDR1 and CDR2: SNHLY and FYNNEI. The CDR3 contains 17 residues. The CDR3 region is CASSPILSGLSTDTQYF. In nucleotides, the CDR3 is TGTGCCAGCAGTCCTATTCTAAGCGGGTTAAGCACAGATACGCAGTATTTT.

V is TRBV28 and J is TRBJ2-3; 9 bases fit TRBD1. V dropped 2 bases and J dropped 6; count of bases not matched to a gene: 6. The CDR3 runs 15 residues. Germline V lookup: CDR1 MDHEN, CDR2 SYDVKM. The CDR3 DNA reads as TGTGCCAGCAGTTTACGTGGGACAGGGAGCGATACGCAGTATTTT. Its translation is CASSLRGTGSDTQYF.